These T cell receptor beta chains were read from a single sample in a study of blood T cell repertoires in COVID-19. Sequenced by immunoSEQ multiplex PCR; TCRdb stores in-frame clones only, minus some. Of about 150,000 clones in the sample, around 84% were seen once. The sample was peripheral blood. These receptors all come from a man between 65 and 80 years old with acute or convalescent COVID-19. Each CDR3 is given with its conserved first and last residue. The D gene is left open where the match is weak. A row's size may be missing; if present it is once, few, many or a size class.

j_call v_call d_call clone_size cdr3_aa cdr3_nt
TRBJ2-3 TRBV3-1/TRBV3-2 TRBD1 few CASSFNRGNTQYF TGTGCCAGCAGCTTCAACAGGGGTAATACGCAGTATTTT
TRBJ1-3 TRBV2 NA NA CASSEKVRIAGSGNTIYF TGTGCCAGCAGTGAAAAAGTTCGTATCGCAGGGTCGGGAAACACCATATATTTT
TRBJ1-6 TRBV10-3 NA NA CAIRAGTEASPLHF TGTGCCATCAGGGCCGGGACTGAGGCTTCACCCCTCCACTTT
TRBJ1-3 TRBV25-1 NA NA CASSTGNTIYF TGTGCCAGCTCGACAGGAAACACCATATATTTT
TRBJ2-3 TRBV10-3 NA NA CAISEGSGGDTQYF TGTGCCATCAGTGAGGGTAGCGGTGGGGATACGCAGTATTTT
TRBJ2-7 TRBV12-5 NA few CASGNRYEQYF TGTGCTAGTGGTAATAGATACGAGCAGTACTTC
TRBJ1-1 TRBV7-8 NA NA CASSLSPNQGRWNTEAFF TGTGCCAGCAGCTTAAGTCCCAATCAGGGGCGCTGGAACACTGAAGCTTTCTTT
TRBJ1-2 TRBV21-1 NA once CASSRADRLPGPANYGYTF TGTGCCAGCAGCAGGGCGGACAGACTCCCCGGACCTGCTAACTATGGCTACACCTTC
TRBJ1-4 TRBV11-1 TRBD1 once CASRRRTGEKLFF TGTGCCAGCAGACGCAGGACAGGTGAAAAACTGTTTTTT
TRBJ1-6 TRBV5-1 NA NA CASSSEYRSGGSPLHF TGCGCCAGCAGCTCTGAGTACAGGAGCGGGGGTTCACCCCTCCACTTT
TRBJ1-1 TRBV12-5 NA NA CASGPLAAAEAFF TGTGCTAGTGGTCCACTTGCGGCCGCTGAAGCTTTCTTT
TRBJ2-2 TRBV5-1 TRBD1 NA CASSPNRQGNTGELFF TGCGCCAGCAGTCCCAATAGACAGGGGAACACCGGGGAGCTGTTTTTT
TRBJ2-3 TRBV24-1 TRBD2 NA CATSEAPSSGAFTDTQYF TGTGCCACCAGTGAGGCCCCCTCTAGCGGGGCCTTCACAGATACGCAGTATTTT
TRBJ1-1 TRBV19 TRBD1 NA CASRDRGLGTEAFF TGTGCCAGTAGAGACAGGGGGCTGGGCACTGAAGCTTTCTTT
TRBJ2-5 TRBV18 TRBD2 once CASSPGTSGETQYF TGTGCCAGCTCACCTGGGACTAGCGGGGAGACCCAGTACTTC
TRBJ1-4 TRBV19 NA NA CASSTGLIGTNEKLFF TGTGCCAGTAGTACAGGGTTGATAGGGACTAATGAAAAACTGTTTTTT
TRBJ2-2 TRBV19 TRBD1 NA CASSIPGQGSERLFF TGTGCCAGTAGTATACCGGGACAGGGTTCCGAGAGGCTGTTTTTT
TRBJ1-4 TRBV5-6 NA few CASSLAGREGNEKLFF TGTGCCAGCAGCTTGGCGGGCAGGGAAGGTAATGAAAAACTGTTTTTT
TRBJ1-2 TRBV5-1 TRBD1 NA CASSLDRGTGIIRYGYTF TGCGCCAGCAGCTTGGATCGCGGGACAGGGATCATACGGTATGGCTACACCTTC
TRBJ2-7 TRBV5-1 TRBD1 once CASSSGTGPYEQYF TGCGCCAGCAGCTCCGGGACAGGACCGTACGAGCAGTACTTC
TRBJ1-3 TRBV3-1/TRBV3-2 NA NA CASSPYSSGNTIYF TGTGCCAGCAGTCCTTATAGCTCTGGAAACACCATATATTTT
TRBJ1-5 TRBV18 NA NA CASSPPSLQGSKQPQHF TGTGCCAGCTCACCACCGTCTCTACAGGGCTCTAAACAGCCCCAGCATTTT
TRBJ1-1 TRBV2 TRBD1 NA CASSERQGANPSEAFF TGTGCCAGCAGTGAACGACAGGGGGCAAATCCGTCTGAAGCTTTCTTT
TRBJ1-2 TRBV29-1 NA once CSVERREAGYTF TGCAGCGTTGAAAGGCGAGAGGCTGGCTACACCTTC
TRBJ2-7 TRBV10-3 TRBD1 NA CAISGDRQGRYEQYF TGTGCCATCAGTGGAGATAGACAGGGGAGATACGAGCAGTACTTC
TRBJ2-3 TRBV19 TRBD2 NA CASSGTSGNLWDTQYF TGTGCCAGTAGCGGGACTAGCGGAAATCTTTGGGATACGCAGTATTTT
TRBJ1-1 TRBV5-6 NA NA CASSQTGHRVSTEAFF TGTGCCAGCAGCCAAACAGGGCACCGGGTGTCCACTGAAGCTTTCTTT
TRBJ1-6 TRBV3-1/TRBV3-2 NA NA CASSRLLERNSPLHF TGTGCCAGCAGCCGGCTTCTGGAGAGAAATTCACCCCTCCACTTT
TRBJ2-1 TRBV6-6 NA NA CASSPDNNEQFF TGTGCCAGCAGCCCCGACAACAATGAGCAGTTCTTC
TRBJ2-1 TRBV11-2 NA NA CASSLAGVSNEQFF TGTGCCAGCAGCTTAGCGGGAGTCTCCAATGAGCAGTTCTTC
TRBJ1-4 TRBV19 NA NA CASSLGATNEKLFF TGTGCCAGTAGCTTGGGAGCAACTAATGAAAAACTGTTTTTT
TRBJ1-6 TRBV7-3 NA NA CASSLSPGGGSPLHF TGTGCCAGCAGCTTAAGTCCCGGAGGAGGTTCACCCCTCCACTTT
TRBJ2-1 TRBV7-2 TRBD2 NA CASSLAGTSVYNEQFF TGTGCCAGCAGCTTAGCAGGGACTAGCGTTTACAATGAGCAGTTCTTC
TRBJ1-5 TRBV19 TRBD1 NA CASQGQNNQPQHF TGTGCCAGCCAGGGACAGAACAATCAGCCCCAGCATTTT
TRBJ2-5 TRBV28 NA NA CASSLGQKETQYF TGTGCCAGCAGTCTCGGACAGAAAGAGACCCAGTACTTC
TRBJ1-4 TRBV29-1 NA NA CSAQGSGFNEKLFF TGCAGCGCCCAGGGTTCAGGGTTTAATGAAAAACTGTTTTTT
TRBJ1-4 TRBV4-2 NA NA CASSQDGGEGNEKLFF TGTGCCAGCAGCCAAGATGGCGGGGAAGGAAATGAAAAACTGTTTTTT
TRBJ1-1 TRBV3-1/TRBV3-2 NA NA CASSHLSGGSGGGAFF TGTGCCAGCAGCCATTTATCTGGTGGGTCCGGGGGGGGAGCTTTCTTT
TRBJ1-1 TRBV7-2 NA NA CASSPRAGGGEAFF TGTGCCAGCAGCCCCCGGGCAGGAGGTGGTGAAGCTTTCTTT
TRBJ2-7 TRBV4-2 TRBD2 NA CASSLIAGTSGREQYF TGTGCCAGCAGCCTGATAGCCGGGACTAGCGGAAGGGAGCAGTACTTC
TRBJ2-7 TRBV28 TRBD1 once CASSLTGARSYEQYF TGTGCCAGCAGCCTGACAGGGGCCAGGTCCTACGAGCAGTACTTC
TRBJ2-1 TRBV11-1 TRBD1 NA CASSYTGVRGEQFF TGTGCCAGCAGTTATACAGGGGTAAGGGGTGAGCAGTTCTTC
TRBJ1-2 TRBV30 TRBD1 NA CAWAAGTGYGYTF TGTGCCTGGGCGGCCGGGACAGGGTATGGCTACACCTTC
TRBJ2-7 TRBV28 NA NA CASQPLGEDTRYEQYF TGTGCCAGCCAACCCTTGGGTGAAGACACCCGGTACGAGCAGTACTTC
TRBJ1-6 TRBV9 TRBD1 NA CASSLDRNNSPLHF TGTGCCAGCAGCCTGGACAGGAATAATTCACCCCTCCACTTT
TRBJ2-2 TRBV7-6 TRBD1 few CASSLRDRANTGELFF TGTGCCAGCAGCTTACGGGACAGGGCTAACACCGGGGAGCTGTTTTTT
TRBJ1-1 TRBV7-3 NA NA CASSLNARGVNPEAFF TGTGCCAGCAGCTTGAATGCGCGGGGGGTCAACCCTGAAGCTTTCTTT
TRBJ1-1 TRBV3-1/TRBV3-2 NA NA CASSQLRGGTEAFF TGTGCCAGCAGCCAATTACGGGGGGGAACTGAAGCTTTCTTT
TRBJ1-4 TRBV9 TRBD1 NA CASSVAGTGGEKLFF TGTGCCAGCAGCGTAGCGGGGACAGGGGGTGAAAAACTGTTTTTT
TRBJ1-5 TRBV19 NA NA CASSNSLGVTQPQHF TGTGCCAGTAGTAACTCGCTAGGGGTAACTCAGCCCCAGCATTTT
TRBJ2-7 TRBV7-9 TRBD1 NA CASSLALWDREFYEQYF TGTGCCAGCAGCTTAGCCCTATGGGACAGGGAGTTCTACGAGCAGTACTTC
TRBJ1-1 TRBV5-1 TRBD1 NA CASSFDRDTEAFF TGCGCCAGCAGCTTTGACAGGGACACTGAAGCTTTCTTT
TRBJ1-1 TRBV6-5 TRBD1 NA CASSSGTGGPAEAFF TGTGCCAGCAGCTCAGGGACAGGAGGACCCGCTGAAGCTTTCTTT
TRBJ1-6 TRBV6-5 NA NA CATQVQGPLHF TGTGCCACCCAGGTTCAAGGTCCCCTCCACTTT
TRBJ2-5 TRBV2 NA NA CASNWGRRETQYF TGTGCCAGCAATTGGGGCCGTAGAGAGACCCAGTACTTC
TRBJ1-6 TRBV10-1 NA once CASSQGPQTYNSPLHF TGCGCCAGCAGTCAGGGCCCACAGACTTATAATTCACCCCTCCACTTT
TRBJ2-2 TRBV24-1 NA few CATHEGNTGELFF TGTGCCACTCACGAGGGGAACACCGGGGAGCTGTTTTTT
TRBJ2-7 TRBV19 TRBD1 once CAGDRERDGSYEQYF TGTGCCGGGGACAGGGAAAGGGATGGTTCCTACGAGCAGTACTTC
TRBJ1-5 TRBV4-1 NA once CASPTGPKSQPQHF TGCGCCAGTCCAACTGGGCCTAAGAGTCAGCCCCAGCATTTT
TRBJ2-7 TRBV11-2 TRBD2 NA CASSLQVAGTYEQYF TGTGCCAGCAGCTTACAGGTAGCGGGAACCTACGAGCAGTACTTC